Shown below are 20 T cell receptor beta chains from a single sample sequenced in a study of cytomegalovirus exposure and HLA in healthy donors listed by TCRdb under 2017. The receptor library was made with the immunoSEQ multiplex PCR assay. The multiplex PCR relied on a mix of 60 forward primers for TCR Vbeta segments and 13 reverse primers for TCR Jbeta segments. The immuneACCESS repertoire file appears here via TCRdb, limited to in-frame rearrangements. These files lack a portion of the clones; in checked studies, under half of the deficit traces to unresolved V genes, and the cause of the others is not known. This sample lists more than 150,000 clones; roughly 84% were detected once. The leading ten clones occupy 1% to 1.5% of the sample. What was sequenced was PBMCs. The receptors shown here come from a girl aged 2 to 10 in good health and CMV-seropositive.

The chain couples TRBV4-1 to TRBJ1-1, with D possibly being TRBD1 (5 bases). This CDR3 is built from 14 residues. CDR1 is MGHRA, CDR2 YSYEKL, per germline. Between the trimmed V and J ends, which lost 0 bases and 8 bases, there was a span of 13 bases. CDR3 protein: CASSQDTRQGEAFF. The CDR3 bases are TGCGCCAGCAGCCAAGACACGCGGCAGGGAGAAGCTTTCTTT.

This sequence joins TRBV5-1 and TRBJ2-7, with 7 bases identical to TRBD2. V was clipped by 7 bases and J by 2 bases; unmatched bases: 9. This CDR3 has 14 residues. Germline V gives CDR1 SGHRS, CDR2 YFSETQ. The CDR3 bases are TGCGCCAGCGGCCAGCGGGGAGGACCCTACGAGCAGTACTTC. Its translation: CASGQRGGPYEQYF.

The chain links TRBV10-1 to TRBJ2-6, with a tentative D call TRBD2 (6 bases). CDR1 and CDR2 from the germline V gene are WNHNN and SYGVQD (reference sequence). The CDR3 runs to 16 residues. Trimming left V 5 bases short and J 0 bases short, with 11 bases between. The CDR3 region is CASSPGLTSGANVLTF. The DNA of the CDR3 is TGCGCCAGCAGTCCGGGACTGACCTCTGGGGCCAACGTCCTGACTTTC.

The gene calls are TRBV7-8 and TRBJ2-7, with TRBD2 as a possible D gene (6 bases). This CDR3 has 15 amino acids. CDR1 and CDR2 from the germline V gene are SGHVS and FQNEAQ. Trimming took off 8 bases at V and 6 bases at J, with 23 bases between the two ends. CDR3 nucleotides: TGTGCCAGCGCCGGTAGCTCCGGGGGACGGAGCGAGCAGTACTTC. This encodes CASAGSSGGRSEQYF.

This chain connects TRBV28 to TRBJ1-1; D unresolved. Germline loops: CDR1 MDHEN, CDR2 SYDVKM. V lost 4 bases and J 10 bases, leaving 16 bases between the germline ends. The CDR3 has 13 amino acids. The CDR3 region has the DNA TGTGCCAGCAGTTCAGAGGGTATCGGATCAGCTTTCTTT. Its protein is CASSSEGIGSAFF.

The CDR3 nucleotides read TGTGCCACCAGCAGAGAAGGGAGGTATACTGAAGCTTTCTTT. It is translated as CATSREGRYTEAFF. The chain carries TRBV15 and TRBJ1-1; D gene ambiguous. The germline V gene has CDR1 LNHNV and CDR2 YYDKDF (reference sequence). V was cut by 0 bases and J by 5 bases, with 10 bases left in between. The CDR3 sequence is 14 residues long.

This rearrangement joins TRBV7-3 to TRBJ2-3, with D possibly TRBD2 on 6 matching bases. CDR1 is SGHTA and CDR2 is FQGTGA in the germline V gene. Trimming took 4 bases from V and 1 from J, leaving 18 bases between them. CDR3 length: 17 amino acids. This CDR3 reads CASSSGTAARGTDTQYF. The CDR3, as DNA: TGTGCCAGCAGCTCCGGGACTGCCGCTCGGGGCACAGATACGCAGTATTTT.

This chain links TRBV14 with TRBJ2-3; 8 positions agree with TRBD2. Germline V gene sequence: CDR1 SGHDN, CDR2 FVKESK. This CDR3 region has 17 residues. Unmatched junction bases numbered 8, after V lost 1 base and J lost 2 bases. The CDR3 coding sequence is TGTGCCAGCAGCCAAGGTGGAGGGACTAGACACACAGATACGCAGTATTTT. This gives the protein CASSQGGGTRHTDTQYF.

The chain carries TRBV15 and TRBJ1-5; 8 nucleotides match TRBD1. The CDR3 has 20 residues. Germline V gene lookup returns CDR1 LNHNV and CDR2 YYDKDF (reference sequence). V lost 3 bases and J lost 0; bases outside the gene matches: 16. The CDR3 loop reads CATSRRRRGAGQGSNQPQHF. Written as DNA, the CDR3 is TGTGCCACCAGCAGGAGGAGGCGAGGAGCTGGACAGGGTAGCAATCAGCCCCAGCATTTT.

J is TRBJ1-1 and V is TRBV13, with TRBD1 identical over 9 bases. The germline V gene encodes CDR1 PRHDT and CDR2 FYEKMQ (reference sequence). Trimming took 5 bases from V and 7 from J; bases not matched to a gene: 5. This CDR3 comprises 13 residues. In DNA, the CDR3 is TGTGCCAGCAGCGGGGGGACAGGGAGTGAAGCTTTCTTT. This codes for CASSGGTGSEAFF.

V usage is TRBV5-1 and J usage is TRBJ2-5, with TRBD1 identical over 10 bases. The CDR3 is 15 amino acids. V lost 6 bases, J lost 3 bases, and 8 bases stayed unmatched. Per germline, CDR1 SGHRS and CDR2 YFSETQ. The CDR3 sequence is CASNFGTGVEETQYF. CDR3 bases: TGCGCCAGCAACTTCGGGACAGGGGTAGAAGAGACCCAGTACTTC.

The table lists this clone with a count of one. The genes are TRBV9 and TRBJ1-3, with D possibly being TRBD1 (5 bases). This CDR3 comprises 17 residues. Trimming stripped 1 base from V and 2 bases from J, with 16 bases between. Germline V gene lookup returns CDR1 SGDLS and CDR2 YYNGEE. DNA for the CDR3: TGTGCCAGCAGCGTATCCAAGGCCGGACAAGCTGGAAACACCATATATTTT. As protein: CASSVSKAGQAGNTIYF.

The chain couples TRBV29-1 to TRBJ1-4, with TRBD1 as a possible D gene (6 bases). CDR1 and CDR2 (germline): SQVTM, ANQGSEA. This CDR3 comprises 13 residues. V shed 5 bases and J shed 7 bases, with 14 bases lying between them. As DNA, the CDR3 is TGCAGCGTTTCTGACAGGCTGGCTGAAAAACTGTTTTTT. Its protein product is CSVSDRLAEKLFF.

The rearrangement links TRBV30 to TRBJ2-5; D may be TRBD1 (6 bases). Germline values: CDR1 GTSNPN, CDR2 SVGIG (reference sequence). The CDR3 sequence is 12 residues long. Trimming pared 5 bases from V and 11 bases from J, leaving 18 bases between. The CDR3 region is CAWLGTGISQYF. CDR3 bases: TGTGCCTGGCTGGGAACAGGGATTTCGCAGTACTTC.

The CDR3 protein is CASSLTGQYGYGYTF. The DNA of the CDR3 is TGTGCCAGCAGTTTAACGGGACAATACGGCTATGGCTACACCTTC. The chain uses TRBV27 and TRBJ1-2, with D maybe TRBD1 (6 bases). Germline V gene lookup returns CDR1 MNHEY and CDR2 SMNVEV (reference sequence). V was clipped by 2 bases and J by 4 bases, with 14 bases between them. The CDR3 extends over 15 amino acids.

This clone occurred once. Here the CDR3 omits its conserved ending phenylalanine or tryptophan, so a read error is the likely source. The genes are TRBV30 and TRBJ1-6; tentatively, D is TRBD1 (5 bases). V lost 5 bases to trimming and J lost 8 bases, with 28 bases between them. There are 18 residues in the CDR3. CDR1 GTSNPN and CDR2 SVGIG come from the germline V gene (reference sequence). The DNA of the CDR3 is TGTGCCTGGCCTAGCGGGGGGGTCGGCAGGGAGCCCCATTCACCCCTCCACCTT. Amino acid sequence: CAWPSGGVGREPHSPLHL.

In this sample, this clone turned up a few times. The genes are TRBV14 and TRBJ2-5; TRBD1 aligns across 8 bases. J gave up 7 bases and V 1 base, and 8 bases lay outside the gene matches. Germline V gene lookup returns CDR1 SGHDN and CDR2 FVKESK. The CDR3 is 15 residues long. This CDR3 reads CASSQVTGVLATQYF. The CDR3 DNA reads TGTGCCAGCAGCCAAGTGACAGGGGTCCTAGCGACCCAGTACTTC.

V and J are TRBV29-1 and TRBJ2-7; perhaps TRBD1 as D (7 bases). The germline gives CDR1 SQVTM, CDR2 ANQGSEA. The V end lost 3 bases, the J end lost 4 bases, and 16 bases lay between the germline ends. This CDR3 comprises 14 residues. CDR3 DNA: TGCAGCGTTGAGTGGGCAGGGGGGCGATACGAGCAGTACTTC. It codes for CSVEWAGGRYEQYF.

This sequence joins TRBV10-3 and TRBJ1-1, with TRBD1 matching over 9 bases. The V and J ends lost 5 bases and 3 bases, in that order; junction bases with no gene match: 10. CDR1 and CDR2 (germline): ENHRY, SYGVKD. The CDR3 is 16 amino acids. CDR3 nucleotides: TGTGCCATCAGTCCCGGGACAGGGAAGGGGGACACTGAAGCTTTCTTT. Its protein is CAISPGTGKGDTEAFF.

This clone was observed a handful of times. The chain carries TRBV5-5 and TRBJ2-7; 8 bases match TRBD1. The CDR3 runs 16 residues. Germline V lookup: CDR1 SGHKS, CDR2 YYEKEE (reference sequence). The ends lost 3 bases at V and 3 bases at J; junction bases unmatched: 11. The DNA for the CDR3 is TGTGCCAGCAGCTCAACAGACAGGGGTCAGAGCTACGAGCAGTACTTC. Residues: CASSSTDRGQSYEQYF.